The clone carrying this TCR beta chain was seen only a few times. Antigen unknown. The source of the sample is a study of cytomegalovirus exposure and HLA in healthy donors. Overall study results and limits: It was 160 or so TCR beta chains that were listed as cytomegalovirus-associated. In a later analysis, compared with equally common non-associated chains, HLA-associated beta chains were more expanded.

Germline lookup yields CDR1 MNHEY and CDR2 SVGAGI. Trimming took 5 bases from V and 2 from J, leaving 9 bases between them. The CDR3 contains 13 residues. This PCR relied on a set of 60 Vbeta primers and 13 Jbeta primers. Repertoires were generated with immunoSEQ multiplex PCR, while TCRdb's copy carries only in-frame clones and drops some. Here the sample spans around 150,000 clones, around 68% being singletons. Sequencing input: PBMCs. The V call is TRBV6-5, the J call TRBJ1-1; the D is unclear. The receptor comes from a woman between 35 and 50 years old in good health and CMV-seropositive. This CDR3 is CASSPGRNTEAFF. Here the CDR3 DNA reads TGTGCCAGCAGTCCCGGGAGAAACACTGAAGCTTTCTTT.